The next 27 T cell receptor beta chains were all read from a single sample in a study of T cells and copy number aberrations in small-cell lung cancer. TCRdb's table, derived via immunoSEQ multiplex PCR, lists solely in-frame clones and lacks some. The table lists 2,500 to 3,000 clones, approximately 86% of them singletons, with roughly a tenth in the top ten. The sample consisted of normal tissue next to the tumor. All receptors derive from a man in his 70s with small cell lung cancer.

CDR3 DNA sequence: TGTGCCAGCAGCCCCAAGTGGGGGCAAGAGACCCAGTACTTC. Residues: CASSPKWGQETQYF. V gene TRBV7-2 combines with J gene TRBJ2-5, with D perhaps assigned TRBD1 or TRBD2 (5 bases each). CDR3 length: 14 amino acids. V lost 5 bases and J lost 2, with 12 bases in between. CDR1 and CDR2 (germline): SGHTA, FQGNSA.

This clone was detected a few times. The chain recombines TRBV5-1 with TRBJ2-3; TRBD2 matches at 10 bases. Losses at the gene ends were 4 bases for V and 0 bases for J; bases not matched to a gene: 5. The CDR3 totals 16 residues. From germline, CDR1 is SGHRS and CDR2 YFSETQ. The CDR3 nucleotides read TGCGCCAGCAGCCCGGGACTAGCGACTAGCACAGATACGCAGTATTTT. Its translation is CASSPGLATSTDTQYF.

A note on this clone: Other DNA variants within this sample encode the same CDR3. This chain connects TRBV7-2 to TRBJ1-5; tentatively, D is TRBD1 (5 bases). Trimming took off 0 bases at V and 9 bases at J, with 18 bases between the two ends. The germline gives CDR1 SGHTA, CDR2 FQGNSA. The CDR3 has 16 amino acids. CDR3 region: CASSLALMTHQGPQHF. The DNA for the CDR3 is TGTGCCAGCAGCTTAGCGCTAATGACTCACCAGGGGCCCCAGCATTTT.

The V call is TRBV9, the J call TRBJ2-4; 7 bases align to TRBD2. CDR1 is SGDLS and CDR2 is YYNGEE in the germline V gene. The J segment lost 6 bases and the V segment lost 0 bases, leaving 9 bases of the junction unmatched. The CDR3 sequence is 16 residues long. Here the CDR3 DNA reads TGTGCCAGCAGCGTAGACGGGAGGCCTTCGGGAAACATTCAGTACTTC. Protein sequence: CASSVDGRPSGNIQYF. Full variable domain (rest looked up from reference TRBV9 and TRBJ2-4): DSGVTQTPKHLITATGQRVTLRCSPRSGDLSVYWYQQSLDQGLQFLIQYYNGEERAKGNILERFSAQQFPDLHSELNLSSLELGDSALYFCASSVDGRPSGNIQYFGAGTRLSVL.

This chain joins TRBV7-6 and TRBJ1-5, with 10 bases fitting TRBD1. Germline CDR1 and CDR2: SGHVS and FNYEAQ. The CDR3 has 16 residues. The V gene end was trimmed by 1 base and the J gene end by 1 base; junction bases not matched to a gene: 1. Here the CDR3 DNA reads TGTGCCAGCAGCTTAGGGGGACAGGGGAGCAATCAGCCCCAGCATTTT. It yields the protein CASSLGGQGSNQPQHF.

This chain links TRBV7-3 with TRBJ2-2; 7 bases match TRBD1. CDR3 length: 15 residues. The germline V gene encodes CDR1 SGHTA and CDR2 FQGTGA. The trim removed 5 bases at V and 0 bases at J, leaving 3 bases unmatched. The CDR3 nucleotides are TGTGCCAGCAGCGTGACAGGGTCGAACACCGGGGAGCTGTTTTTT. Translated: CASSVTGSNTGELFF.

This clone occurred a few times. V and J are TRBV7-6 and TRBJ2-2; 7 bases line up with TRBD1. The CDR3 has 15 amino acids. J lost 5 bases, V lost 5 bases, and 8 bases had no gene match. Germline loops: CDR1 SGHVS, CDR2 FNYEAQ. Here the CDR3 DNA reads TGTGCCAGCAGCCCGGTAGGGGGCGAAACCGGGGAGCTGTTTTTT. Its protein is CASSPVGGETGELFF.

CDR3 loop: CASSDQATSTDTQYF. DNA for the CDR3: TGCGCCAGCAGTGATCAAGCGACTAGCACAGATACGCAGTATTTT. The genes are TRBV10-1 and TRBJ2-3; D call uncertain. V lost 3 bases to trimming and J lost 0 bases, with 10 bases between them. The CDR3 contains 15 residues. Germline V lookup: CDR1 WNHNN, CDR2 SYGVQD (reference sequence).

This sequence joins TRBV18 and TRBJ1-1, with D perhaps TRBD1 (6 bases). CDR3 length: 14 residues. Between the trimmed V and J ends, which lost 3 bases and 2 bases, there was a span of 10 bases. CDR1 is KGHSH, CDR2 LQKENI, per germline. This CDR3 reads CASSPGTLNTEAFF. The CDR3 DNA sequence: TGTGCCAGCTCACCCGGGACACTTAACACTGAAGCTTTCTTT.

The chain employs TRBV9 and TRBJ1-1; 7 bases align to TRBD1. J lost 0 bases, V lost 4 bases, and 3 bases had no gene match. CDR1 and CDR2 from the germline V gene are SGDLS and YYNGEE. The CDR3 has 14 residues. The CDR3 region has the DNA TGTGCCAGCAGCCCGACAGGGATGAACACTGAAGCTTTCTTT. Protein: CASSPTGMNTEAFF.

By share of the sample, this clone is large. The J gene is TRBJ2-2, the V gene TRBV15; maybe TRBD2 (6 bases). CDR1 and CDR2 (germline): LNHNV, YYDKDF (reference sequence). CDR3 length: 17 residues. Trimming cost V 3 bases and J 4 bases, with 18 bases left between them. CDR3 nucleotide sequence: TGTGCCACCAGCAGTGACCCCTCCGGGAGTCCCACCGGGGAGCTGTTTTTT. Translated: CATSSDPSGSPTGELFF.

The J gene is TRBJ1-2, the V gene TRBV27; 9 bases align to TRBD1. This CDR3 is built from 14 residues. The germline V gene encodes CDR1 MNHEY and CDR2 SMNVEV (reference sequence). V shed 3 bases, J shed 8 bases, and the junction held 7 bases outside the gene matches. The CDR3 spells CASSFGQGRRGYTF. The CDR3 DNA follows: TGTGCCAGCAGTTTTGGACAGGGGAGAAGAGGCTACACCTTC.

V gene TRBV30 combines with J gene TRBJ1-6; D might be TRBD1 (6 bases). Germline lookup yields CDR1 GTSNPN and CDR2 SVGIG (reference sequence). Trimming removed 0 bases at V and 9 bases at J, with 12 bases between. The CDR3 is made up of 14 amino acids. The CDR3 loop reads CAWSVGGGSSPLHF. The CDR3 nucleotides read TGTGCCTGGAGTGTAGGGGGTGGAAGTTCACCCCTCCACTTT.

There are a few counts of this clone. V and J are TRBV18 and TRBJ2-2, with TRBD1 as a possible D gene (5 bases). Germline loops: CDR1 KGHSH, CDR2 LQKENI. This CDR3 is 16 amino acids long. Trimming cost V 2 bases and J 5 bases, with 15 bases left between them. CDR3 nucleotide sequence: TGTGCCAGCTCACCAATACAGGAGTTACAAACCGGGGAGCTGTTTTTT. Amino acids: CASSPIQELQTGELFF. Full variable domain (remainder filled in from reference TRBV18 and TRBJ2-2): NAGVMQNPRHLVRRRGQEARLRCSPMKGHSHVYWYRQLPEEGLKFMVYLQKENIIDESGMPKERFSAEFPKEGPSILRIQQVVRGDSAAYFCASSPIQELQTGELFFGEGSRLTVL.

This clone is labeled large. The genes are TRBV4-1 and TRBJ1-2, with D hard to call. The CDR3 has 15 residues. Germline CDR1 and CDR2: MGHRA and YSYEKL. V shed 1 base and J shed 4 bases, with 13 bases lying between them. The DNA of the CDR3 is TGCGCCAGCAGCCAAGTCCCGGGCTCGGTCTATGGCTACACCTTC. This translates into CASSQVPGSVYGYTF.

The chain is built from TRBV9 and TRBJ2-5; 12 nucleotides align to TRBD2. Losses at the gene ends were 3 bases for V and 6 bases for J; bases not matched to a gene: 6. CDR3 length: 15 residues. Per germline, CDR1 SGDLS and CDR2 YYNGEE. The CDR3 sequence: CASSDSSGGAKTQYF. The CDR3 DNA reads TGTGCCAGCAGCGACTCTAGCGGGGGGGCAAAGACCCAGTACTTC.

The V and J genes are TRBV4-2 and TRBJ2-3, with TRBD2 matching 12 bases. Per germline, CDR1 LGHNA and CDR2 YNFKEQ. The trim removed 6 bases at V and 3 bases at J, leaving 7 bases unmatched. CDR3 length: 16 residues. The DNA of the CDR3 is TGTGCCAGCAGTTTAACGGGGACTAGCGGGACAGATACGCAGTATTTT. Translating it yields CASSLTGTSGTDTQYF.

The chain has TRBV27 and TRBJ2-6, with D perhaps given as TRBD1 or TRBD2 (6 bases each). Trimming took 2 bases from V and 0 from J, leaving 14 bases between them. The CDR3 contains 18 residues. CDR1 and CDR2 (germline): MNHEY, SMNVEV (reference sequence). The CDR3 bases are TGTGCCAGCAGTTTACCGGGGGCTATTGCCTCTGGGGCCAACGTCCTGACTTTC. Its protein product is CASSLPGAIASGANVLTF.

The rearrangement joins TRBV9 to TRBJ2-4; D is ambiguous. The germline V gene encodes CDR1 SGDLS and CDR2 YYNGEE. The CDR3 sequence is 13 residues long. The V gene lost 0 bases and the J gene lost 8 bases, with 9 bases spanning the gap. The CDR3 protein is CASSVEAVDIQYF. CDR3 DNA sequence: TGTGCCAGCAGCGTAGAGGCTGTGGACATTCAGTACTTC.

J is TRBJ2-7 and V is TRBV6-5, with 9 bases aligning to TRBD1. The germline gives CDR1 MNHEY, CDR2 SVGAGI. With 6 bases clipped from V and 4 bases from J, the junction kept 4 bases outside the gene matches. This CDR3 spans 13 amino acids. CDR3 region: CASSIDRGYEQYV. The CDR3 DNA is TGTGCCAGCAGCATTGACAGGGGGTACGAGCAGTACGTC.

This chain uses TRBV6-9 with TRBJ1-5; 9 bases line up with TRBD1. The germline V gene has CDR1 MNHGY and CDR2 SVAAGI. V was pared by 4 bases and J by 7 bases, with 14 bases of the junction left unmatched. CDR3 length equals 17 residues. The CDR3 loop reads CASSSDRGRSSGQPQHF. CDR3 nucleotide sequence: TGTGCCAGCAGTTCGGACAGGGGTAGGTCTAGTGGACAGCCCCAGCATTTT.

The chain joins TRBV4-1 to TRBJ2-5; TRBD1 matches at 8 bases. From germline, CDR1 is MGHRA and CDR2 YSYEKL. There are 16 residues in the CDR3. Losses at the gene ends were 0 bases for V and 7 bases for J; bases not matched to a gene: 10. The CDR3 region has the DNA TGCGCCAGCAGCCAAGAAGGAGGACAGGGACTTCGGACCCAGTACTTC. Translation gives CASSQEGGQGLRTQYF.

The chain recombines TRBV27 with TRBJ2-3, with D hard to call. The CDR3 is 15 amino acids. Germline V gene data show CDR1 as MNHEY and CDR2 as SMNVEV (reference sequence). Trimming removed 7 bases at V and 2 bases at J, with 16 bases between. CDR3 DNA sequence: TGTGCCAGCACTCGGCGACTCGCTTTCACAGATACGCAGTATTTT. Encoded protein: CASTRRLAFTDTQYF.

This clone was counted a few times. The chain is built from TRBV7-8 and TRBJ2-3, with D hard to call. Per the germline V gene, CDR1 is SGHVS and CDR2 is FQNEAQ. The CDR3 runs to 12 residues. Trimming pared 0 bases from V and 6 bases from J, leaving 4 bases between. Here the CDR3 DNA reads TGTGCCAGCAGCTTAGCCCCGGATACGCAGTATTTT. Translation: CASSLAPDTQYF.

This chain joins TRBV30 and TRBJ2-7; 8 bases map to TRBD1. V shed 3 bases, J shed 2 bases, and the junction held 3 bases outside the gene matches. The germline V gene has CDR1 GTSNPN and CDR2 SVGIG (reference sequence). The CDR3 is made up of 13 amino acids. The CDR3 protein is CAWRRTGTYEQYV. In DNA, the CDR3 is TGTGCCTGGAGACGGACAGGGACCTACGAGCAGTACGTC.

The CDR3 DNA sequence: TGCGCCAGCAGCCAAGATCGCGGCACTAACTATGGCTACACCTTC. This codes for CASSQDRGTNYGYTF. The chain employs TRBV4-1 and TRBJ1-2; the D is unclear. Trimming cost V 0 bases and J 0 bases, with 8 bases left between them. Per the germline V gene, CDR1 is MGHRA and CDR2 is YSYEKL. This CDR3 has 15 amino acids.

V gene TRBV5-4 combines with J gene TRBJ2-3, with D perhaps given as TRBD1 or TRBD2 (5 bases each). This CDR3 contains 14 residues. Looked up from germline, CDR1 is SGHNT and CDR2 is YYREEE (reference sequence). V shed 1 base and J shed 3 bases, with 9 bases lying between them. This CDR3 reads CASSLPGRTDTQYF. The DNA for the CDR3 is TGTGCCAGCAGCTTGCCGGGACGGACAGATACGCAGTATTTT.